This T cell receptor beta chain was sequenced in a study of blood T cell repertoires in COVID-19. For the study at large: T cells, B-cell-depleted T cells, or PBMCs provided the cDNA or gDNA that served as material.

V shed 7 bases and J shed 4 bases, with 8 bases lying between them. There are 12 residues in the CDR3. CDR1 is MDHEN and CDR2 is SYDVKM in the germline V gene. How the authors handled the data: Reference gene primer amplification in the assay estimated nucleated cell counts. Method: immunoSEQ multiplex PCR; TCRdb's copy keeps in-frame clones and lacks some. V, J and clone size derive from that table, while D and trimming were established from the DNA sequence. The repertoire holds some 150,000 clones, with more than 75% as singletons. The sequence came from a woman aged 70-85 years with acute or convalescent COVID-19. The genes are TRBV28 and TRBJ1-5; possibly TRBD1 for D (5 bases). Sequenced material: peripheral blood. CDR3 in amino acids: CASITGNQPQHF. For the CDR3, the DNA is TGTGCCAGCATTACAGGTAATCAGCCCCAGCATTTT.